This record concerns one T cell receptor beta chain sequence. Its antigen is unknown. Base qualities are missing; no much larger clone stands one base away. The data derive from a study of blood T cell repertoires in COVID-19 (TCRdb year 2020). In terms of the full investigation: Samples covering the acute and convalescent phases of COVID-19 were provided by collaborators in the United States, Italy and Spain. HLA class I and class II types, where available, came from metadata supplied by the sample provider rather than from assay-based typing. The samples were drawn from two sources: the first 160 participants of the ongoing ImmuneRACE study, and 950 to 1,500 subjects contributed by 6 global collaborators. The dataset comprised deeply sampled blood TCRbeta repertoires from subjects exposed to, actively infected with, or recovered from COVID-19. A de-identified subject ID, COVID-19 status, age in years and sex were almost always included in the sample metadata. The repertoires were released in a freely available public database intended as a resource for research on the immune response to SARS-CoV-2. The prospective study material was composed of cDNA or gDNA derived from T cells, B-cell-depleted T cells, or PBMCs.

Counted from cysteine to phenylalanine, this CDR3 has 16 amino acids. CDR3 DNA is the only sequence kept; it has 48 bases, read in frame from the first base. The germline V gene specifies SGHTA as CDR1 and FQGNSA as CDR2. V trim: 5 bases; J trim: 1 base; unmatched bases: 9. TCRbeta CDR3 regions were amplified from genomic DNA using the immunoSEQ Assay, a bias-controlled multiplex PCR. The authors' pipeline ran thus. The number of nucleated cells in each sample was estimated by amplification of reference gene primers within the assay. To quantify the absolute abundance of each unique TCRbeta CDR3 rearrangement, sequence reads were collapsed and filtered. Productive Simpson clonality was computed per sample as the square root of Simpson's diversity index over productive rearrangements. The source is immuneACCESS, and TCRdb retained only in-frame sequences with V and J called. Part of the clones is not carried over; for the studies checked, unresolved V genes explain less than half of this, and the remainder is unexplained. The DNA was the basis for D and trimming; V, J and clone size are from that table. The sample table shows 250,000 or so clones, and 88% are seen once. The biggest ten clones account for 3.7% of the sample.

Here is what the overall study found, with its caveats: The amount of clinical and demographic metadata varied by source and participant and was provided uncurated.

Enrolling through a virtual design, the prospective study's participants ranged in age from roughly 18 to 90 years and lived across roughly 24 United States geographic areas. In the prospective study, cohorts were assigned on the basis of participant-reported clinical history obtained from a screening survey and a study questionnaire. Exposed participants were defined as having been in contact with someone with a PCR-confirmed or clinician-diagnosed COVID-19 case within 2 weeks of study entry. Mobile phlebotomists in the prospective study collected whole blood, serum and a nasopharyngeal or oropharyngeal swab from every participant. Prospective study participants could optionally give additional blood draws and questionnaires over a roughly two-month period. Blood samples from the prospective study were shipped frozen or at room temperature prior to DNA extraction.

The sequenced sample was PBMCs or T cells enriched from blood (not recorded which). The sequence came from a woman in her thirties who had been exposed to COVID-19. The rearranged chain carries TRBV7-2 and TRBJ1-2; 8 bases in the junction line up with TRBD1. The encoded CDR3 is CASSLLGTGLNYGYTF. The DNA sequence is TGTGCCAGCAGCCTACTAGGGACAGGACTTAACTATGGCTACACCTTC.